These T cell receptor beta chains were read from a single sample in a study of identical twins. Via MiXCR, TCRdb re-called the 5' RACE reads, giving one row per CDR3 protein. Among hundreds of thousands of distinct CDR3 sequences listed, 7% were seen once. These same records also appear under a second study, on yellow fever vaccine responses in identical twins.

Material: memory (CD45RO+) T cells sorted from blood. The source of these receptors is a woman in her late teens or twenties in good health. Each CDR3 is given with its conserved first and last residue. A D gene is named only where the DNA matches it firmly. Size is omitted from some rows. Given values are once, few, many or a class for expanded clones.

cdr3_length	v_call	d_call	clone_size	j_call	cdr3_nt	cdr3_aa
16	TRBV6-4	TRBD2	many	TRBJ2-1	TGTGCCAGCAGTGAAGGGCCGACTAGCGGGAGCAATGAGCAGTTCTTC	CASSEGPTSGSNEQFF
16	TRBV29-1	TRBD1	few	TRBJ2-3	TGCAGCGTTGAAGGTGGACAGGGGCATTCCACAGATACGCAGTATTTT	CSVEGGQGHSTDTQYF
14	TRBV6-1	.	few	TRBJ2-1	TGTGCCAGCAGTGAATTAGGGGGGAGAATTGAGCAGTTCTTC	CASSELGGRIEQFF
15	TRBV18	TRBD1	.	TRBJ2-3	TGTGCCAGCTCTCCGGGACAGACCGGCACAGATACGCAGTATTTT	CASSPGQTGTDTQYF
17	TRBV19	.	many	TRBJ2-2	TGTGCCAGTAGGACCTCGGTGGGCCCTACGAACACCGGGGAGCTGTTTTTT	CASRTSVGPTNTGELFF
12	TRBV20-1	.	few	TRBJ2-4	TGCAGTGCGTTTCCTGGGGGGAACATTCAGTACTTC	CSAFPGGNIQYF
12	TRBV11-2	.	many	TRBJ2-1	TGTGCCAGCAGCGACAAATGGGGACTGCAGTTCTTC	CASSDKWGLQFF
13	TRBV5-5	.	.	TRBJ1-1	TGTGCCAGCAGTTCAACTATGTACACTGAAGCTTTCTTT	CASSSTMYTEAFF
14	TRBV12-3/TRBV12-4	.	many	TRBJ1-2	TGTGCCAGCAGTTTAAGTCAGGGGCACTATGGCTACACCTTC	CASSLSQGHYGYTF
14	TRBV20-1	.	few	TRBJ2-1	TGCAGTGCTAGGAGGGTGTCAAGGGGGGATGAGCAGTTCTTC	CSARRVSRGDEQFF
12	TRBV9	.	many	TRBJ2-3	TGTGCCAGCAGCACTCGCACAGATACGCAGTATTTT	CASSTRTDTQYF
16	TRBV5-1	TRBD2	few	TRBJ2-3	TGCGCCAGCAGTTCCGGACTAGCGTCTAGCACAGATACGCAGTATTTT	CASSSGLASSTDTQYF
15	TRBV28	.	many	TRBJ2-3	TGTGCCAGCAGGAGTAGTCAAAAGAGCACAGATACGCAGTATTTT	CASRSSQKSTDTQYF
15	TRBV7-8	.	.	TRBJ2-5	TGTGCCAGAAGCCGCGAGGGGGGGAACCCCAGGACCCAGTACTTC	CARSREGGNPRTQYF
16	TRBV11-3	.	few	TRBJ1-1	TGTGCCAGCAGCTTAGTGGACACAGGCGCGAACACTGAAGCTTTCTTT	CASSLVDTGANTEAFF
15	TRBV7-8	TRBD1	.	TRBJ1-1	TGTGCCAGCAGCTTAGTTTGGACAGGGGACACTGAAGCTTTCTTT	CASSLVWTGDTEAFF
14	TRBV12-3/TRBV12-4	.	.	TRBJ1-5	TGTGCCAGCAGCCAGCTCTCGGGGGATCAGCCCCAGCATTTT	CASSQLSGDQPQHF
18	TRBV10-3	TRBD2	.	TRBJ2-3	TGTGCCATCAGTTTAGGGTCTAGCGGGGGGGTTAGCACAGATACGCAGTATTTT	CAISLGSSGGVSTDTQYF
16	TRBV15	TRBD1	few	TRBJ2-2	TGTGCCACCAGCAGAGATTTTGAGGGGGCGGACGGGGAGCTGTTTTTT	CATSRDFEGADGELFF
15	TRBV3-1	TRBD2	many	TRBJ2-1	TGTGCGGCGGGGGGGCCCGAGTTGTCCTACAATGAGCAGTTCTTC	CAAGGPELSYNEQFF
15	TRBV29-1	TRBD1	many	TRBJ2-1	TGCAGCGTGATACAGGGGGGAAGCTTCTACAATGAGCAGTTCTTC	CSVIQGGSFYNEQFF
13	TRBV2	.	few	TRBJ1-1	TGTGCCAGCAGTGAACGACAGGAGTTTGAAGCTTTCTTT	CASSERQEFEAFF
14	TRBV5-1	.	few	TRBJ2-7	TGCGCCAGCAGCTTGGAGGCTTGGGGTTACGAGCAGTACTTC	CASSLEAWGYEQYF
11	TRBV6-6	.	few	TRBJ2-3	TGTGCCAGTGGAAGGGGAGATACGCAGTATTTT	CASGRGDTQYF
16	TRBV24-1	.	few	TRBJ2-6	TGTGCCACCAGTGACCCCTCAGGGGCTGGGGCCAACGTCCTGACTTTC	CATSDPSGAGANVLTF
16	TRBV24-1	.	many	TRBJ2-5	TGTGCCACCAGTGATTTCAGTGCGGGGGCACGGGAGACCCAGTACTTC	CATSDFSAGARETQYF
15	TRBV3-1	TRBD1	.	TRBJ1-5	TGTGCCAGCAGCCAACAGGGACAGGCCAATCAGCCCCAGCATTTT	CASSQQGQANQPQHF
15	TRBV28	TRBD1	.	TRBJ2-1	TGTGCCAGCAGTTTAGGGACAGGGAGGAGCAATGAGCAGTTCTTC	CASSLGTGRSNEQFF
16	TRBV7-3	.	many	TRBJ2-2	TGTGCCAGCAGCCCTCACAACCTAGCGATGGGCGGGGAGCTGTTTTTT	CASSPHNLAMGGELFF
15	TRBV7-9	TRBD2	.	TRBJ2-1	TGTGCCACCTCGGTTAGCGGGAGGGCCCTCAATGAGCAGTTCTTC	CATSVSGRALNEQFF
15	TRBV7-3	.	few	TRBJ2-1	TGTGCCAGCAGCTTAACTCCCCAGCCCGCAGATGAGCAGTTCTTC	CASSLTPQPADEQFF
15	TRBV29-1	TRBD1	.	TRBJ1-5	TGCAGCGTACGCGAGGGGACAGGGGGCCATCAGCCCCAGCATTTT	CSVREGTGGHQPQHF
14	TRBV7-9	TRBD1	many	TRBJ2-7	TGTGCCAGCAGCTTCCAGGGGGCCGTGTACGAGCAGTACTTC	CASSFQGAVYEQYF
14	TRBV12-3/TRBV12-4	TRBD2	many	TRBJ2-3	TGTGCCAGCAGTTTCCGCGGGAGTGCAGATACGCAGTATTTT	CASSFRGSADTQYF
16	TRBV14	.	many	TRBJ1-2	TGTGCCAGCAGCCAAGGGGCAGCAAAGGGATCATATGGCTACACCTTC	CASSQGAAKGSYGYTF
15	TRBV20-1	.	many	TRBJ2-1	TGCAGTGCTACCTTAAGCGGGTCGGGCCCAGATGAGCAGTTCTTC	CSATLSGSGPDEQFF